The present entry profiles one T cell receptor beta chain with its context. Its antigen is not known. CD45RO-negative CD8 cells positively selected for CCR7 made up the naive population, which excluded terminally differentiated effector memory CD45RA+ cells. The data were obtained in a study of shared clonotypes between healthy human individuals. Background on the study: CD4 naive cells filled three plates per donor, CD4 memory three, CD8 naive two and CD8 memory one.

Germline CDR1 and CDR2: MNHEY and SVGAGI. The CDR3 length is 15 residues. V was pared by 6 bases and J by 0 bases, with 12 bases between. Each subset's genomic DNA was split evenly across several immunoSEQ plates. Only in-frame clones appear in the TCRdb table, and some are missing; sequencing was by immunoSEQ multiplex PCR. This table holds about 750,000 clones, around 92% found once. Study results and limitations: As a rule, naive subsets had a larger estimated richness than memory subsets.

The source material was naive CD8+ T cells sorted from blood. The sequence came from a man younger than 40 in good health. The rearrangement uses TRBV6-5 and TRBJ2-1; D might be TRBD1 or TRBD2, each matching 5 bases. The CDR3 reads CASSSPGRSYNEQFF. CDR3 nucleotides: TGTGCCAGCAGCTCCCCGGGACGCTCCTACAATGAGCAGTTCTTC.